This T cell receptor (beta chain) comes out of a study of control samples from healthy donors and cancer patients. This clone was seen just once. TCRdb keeps only in-frame clones here, not all; method: immunoSEQ multiplex PCR. The table records just under 75,000 clones, approximately 84% of them present only once. After removal of 9 bases from V and 5 bases from J, the junction contained 5 bases not matched to a gene. From germline, CDR1 is SNHLY and CDR2 FYNNEI. CDR3 length: 12 residues. This chain connects TRBV2 to TRBJ2-7, with TRBD1 matching over 9 bases. The sample taken for sequencing was blood. The receptor was derived from a woman aged 45-60 years in good health. This CDR3 reads CARGTGNNEQYF. CDR3 in DNA: TGTGCCAGAGGGACAGGGAACAACGAGCAGTACTTC.